These T cell receptor beta chains were read from a single sample in a study of blood T cell repertoires in COVID-19. Some clones are missing from TCRdb's copy, which holds only in-frame ones; the method was immunoSEQ multiplex PCR. The sample holds about 460,000 clones, less than 90% seen once. The source material was PBMCs or T cells enriched from blood (not recorded which). The receptors were gathered from a woman in her fifties or sixties who had recovered from COVID-19. The conserved cysteine and the conserved F or W are not part of the CDR3 here. Fields, in order: J gene, CDR3 length, V gene, CDR3 protein.

>TRBJ1-2|12|TRBV11-2
ASSLGIAPKGYT
>TRBJ2-1|15|TRBV6-2/TRBV6-3
ASSPPVGAGAVVEQF
>TRBJ1-2|11|TRBV7-8
ASSLERDYGYT
>TRBJ1-1|11|TRBV11-2
ASSFSGNTEAF
>TRBJ2-1|10|TRBV6-5
ASRESQKEQF
>TRBJ2-1|13|TRBV6-1
ASSEARGGYNEQF
>TRBJ1-2|11|TRBV12-3/TRBV12-4
ASSFTGALGYT
>TRBJ2-2|13|TRBV6-5
ASSYSGTDTGELF
>TRBJ1-2|11|TRBV5-6
ASSLDRNYGYT
>TRBJ1-4|13|TRBV7-2
ASSPTGLANEKLF
>TRBJ1-1|13|TRBV10-3
AISPKPGTGFEAF
>TRBJ1-6|11|TRBV30
AWRLGVNSPLH
>TRBJ1-5|18|TRBV6-1
ASSEVTPGLLQYSNQPQH
>TRBJ2-2|17|TRBV6-1
ASSEDLWVQGGNTGELF
>TRBJ2-1|13|TRBV5-1
ASSSGTGLYNEQF
>TRBJ2-2|12|TRBV24-1
ATSGLAGFGELF
>TRBJ1-1|12|TRBV7-8
ASSLQGRDTEAF
>TRBJ1-6|13|TRBV2
ASSERGGWNSPLH
>TRBJ1-2|13|TRBV27
ASSSQGAGGYGYT
>TRBJ2-3|12|TRBV10-3
ATLGQGPVDTQY
>TRBJ1-4|13|TRBV2
ASSDSGTGEEKLF
>TRBJ2-3|14|TRBV9
ASSSRNRGKTDTQY